The 20 T cell receptor beta chains in this list originate from one sample, sequenced in a study of shared clonotypes between healthy human individuals (dated by TCRdb to 2018 to 2021). To prepare the library, the immunoSEQ multiplex PCR assay was applied. TCRdb obtained this table from immuneACCESS and retained in-frame rearrangements with V and J assigned. These tables miss some clones; where compared with another copy, unresolved V genes account for less than half of the shortfall, and the remainder is unexplained. The sample table records 1,400,000 or so clones; about 98.5% of these occur just once. Under 0.45% of the sample lies in the top ten. Source material: naive CD4+ T cells sorted from blood. The label giving this sample's cell subset or site can be read as: CD45RA+ positively selected. The receptors were sampled from a man aged 25 to 40 in good health.

The rearrangement links TRBV4-2 to TRBJ2-7; 14 nucleotides match TRBD2. Looked up from germline, CDR1 is LGHNA and CDR2 is YNFKEQ. Trimming removed 3 bases from V and 3 bases from J; junction bases left unmatched: 7. The CDR3 has 17 amino acids. CDR3 sequence (DNA): TGTGCCAGCAGCCACCGACTAGCGGGAGGGCCTAGCTACGAGCAGTACTTC. Protein sequence: CASSHRLAGGPSYEQYF.

The rearrangement links TRBV5-4 to TRBJ1-2, with 7 bases identical to TRBD1. Germline V gene data show CDR1 as SGHNT and CDR2 as YYREEE (reference sequence). The CDR3 runs 14 residues. Trimming cost V 4 bases and J 7 bases; bases outside gene matches: 10. CDR3 in DNA: TGTGCCAGCAGCACGGGACAGCCCGCTGGTGGCTACACCTTC. This translates into CASSTGQPAGGYTF.

The gene calls are TRBV11-3 and TRBJ2-3; possible D gene TRBD2, 5 bases. Germline V gene sequence: CDR1 SGHNT, CDR2 YENEEA. V was cut by 1 base and J by 0 bases, with 11 bases left in between. This CDR3 contains 16 residues. CDR3 sequence (DNA): TGTGCCAGCAGCTTAGGAGGGAGCGGTAGCACAGATACGCAGTATTTT. It translates to CASSLGGSGSTDTQYF.

J is TRBJ2-7 and V is TRBV6-1; D is possibly TRBD1 (6 bases). CDR1 and CDR2 from the germline V gene are MNHNS and SASEGT. Trimming removed 3 bases from V and 2 bases from J, with 8 bases in between. The CDR3 sequence is 13 residues long. The CDR3: CASSEDRPYEQYF. CDR3 nucleotide sequence: TGTGCCAGCAGTGAGGACAGACCCTACGAGCAGTACTTC.

The rearrangement links TRBV5-6 to TRBJ2-4, with TRBD1 identical over 9 bases. The CDR3 loop spans 14 amino acids. From germline, CDR1 is SGHDT and CDR2 YYEEEE. With V trimmed by 3 bases and J by 8 bases, 6 bases remained unmatched. CDR3 amino acids: CASSSGGQGYIQYF. The CDR3 DNA is TGTGCCAGCAGCTCGGGGGGACAGGGATACATTCAGTACTTC.

V usage is TRBV28 and J usage is TRBJ1-1; tentatively, D is TRBD1 (6 bases). The CDR3 contains 13 residues. V dropped 7 bases and J dropped 5 bases, with 14 bases sitting between them. Germline V lookup: CDR1 MDHEN, CDR2 SYDVKM. The CDR3 DNA is TGTGCCAGCACGGAGGGGGGGTTAACTGAAGCTTTCTTT. Protein sequence: CASTEGGLTEAFF.

The chain's CDR3 is CASRESGGRDEQYF. The CDR3 DNA reads TGTGCCAGCAGGGAGTCCGGGGGGCGGGACGAGCAGTACTTC. The rearrangement links TRBV2 to TRBJ2-7; TRBD2 might be the D (7 bases). Per the germline V gene, CDR1 is SNHLY and CDR2 is FYNNEI. The V end was cut by 6 bases, the J end by 5 bases, with 17 bases between. This CDR3 spans 14 amino acids.

The CDR3 nucleotides are TGTGCCAGCAGCCAGGGACTAGCGGGAGGGCCATTCAATGAGCAGTTCTTC. Translation gives CASSQGLAGGPFNEQFF. This chain joins TRBV5-4 and TRBJ2-1; 16 positions match TRBD2. This CDR3 comprises 17 residues. Trimming at V came to 4 bases and at J to 6 bases, leaving 7 bases not matched to a gene. Germline CDR1 and CDR2: SGHNT and YYREEE (reference sequence).

The V gene is TRBV5-6, the J gene TRBJ2-2, with D tentatively TRBD2 (5 bases). CDR3 length equals 16 residues. V dropped 3 bases and J dropped 1 base, with 13 bases sitting between them. Germline loops: CDR1 SGHDT, CDR2 YYEEEE. CDR3 DNA: TGTGCCAGCAGCTCACTAACCGGGGAGAACACCGGGGAGCTGTTTTTT. Translated, it gives CASSSLTGENTGELFF.

This chain uses TRBV7-2 with TRBJ2-2; no definite D call. This CDR3 contains 14 residues. V was cut by 5 bases and J by 1 base, with 8 bases left in between. Germline V gene data show CDR1 as SGHTA and CDR2 as FQGNSA. This CDR3 reads CASSPSVNTGELFF. CDR3 DNA sequence: TGTGCCAGCAGCCCGTCAGTGAACACCGGGGAGCTGTTTTTT.

V gene TRBV6-1 combines with J gene TRBJ1-1; TRBD1 might be the D (6 bases). Germline-derived CDR1 and CDR2 are MNHNS and SASEGT. The CDR3 has 13 residues. Deletions cut 6 bases from V and 3 bases from J, with 11 bases between. The chain's CDR3 is CASRKQGDTEAFF. The CDR3 DNA follows: TGTGCCAGCAGAAAACAGGGAGACACTGAAGCTTTCTTT.

This sequence joins TRBV28 and TRBJ2-7, with a weak D call TRBD1 (6 bases). The CDR3 contains 14 residues. Trimming pared 7 bases from V and 5 bases from J, leaving 18 bases between. The germline gives CDR1 MDHEN, CDR2 SYDVKM. CDR3 DNA sequence: TGTGCCAGCAACCTACCCAGGGGTAACAACGAGCAGTACTTC. Its translation is CASNLPRGNNEQYF.

The chain employs TRBV28 and TRBJ2-2; D remains ambiguous. In germline, CDR1 is MDHEN, CDR2 SYDVKM. Trimming shortened V by 8 bases and J by 5 bases, and 15 bases separated the two germline ends. This CDR3 comprises 14 residues. DNA of the CDR3: TGTGCCAGCTCCTCGATTGGGGAAACCGGGGAGCTGTTTTTT. This gives the protein CASSSIGETGELFF.

This clone was found once. The chain carries TRBV9 and TRBJ2-1; 7 nucleotides match TRBD2. Germline V gene data show CDR1 as SGDLS and CDR2 as YYNGEE. CDR3 length equals 16 residues. V dropped 4 bases and J dropped 7; count of bases not matched to a gene: 14. The CDR3 DNA follows: TGTGCCAGCAGCTTCCTGGGGGAGGGCCGTGAAAATGAGCAGTTCTTC. The encoded protein is CASSFLGEGRENEQFF.

This clone was found once. Here the CDR3 DNA reads TGTGCCAGCCGGGGGGCAGGGTGGGGTCAGCCCCAGCATTTT. Its translation is CASRGAGWGQPQHF. This sequence joins TRBV6-5 and TRBJ1-5; weak D call: TRBD1 (6 bases). The CDR3 has 14 amino acids. Germline V gene data show CDR1 as MNHEY and CDR2 as SVGAGI. V lost 8 bases and J 6 bases, leaving 17 bases between the germline ends.

The chain uses TRBV7-2 and TRBJ1-5; no definite D call. The CDR3 has 15 amino acids. Trimming stripped 3 bases from V and 6 bases from J, with 15 bases between. Germline CDR1 reads SGHTA; CDR2 reads FQGNSA. CDR3 residues: CASSLGWATSQPQHF. The DNA for the CDR3 is TGTGCCAGCAGCTTGGGGTGGGCTACGAGTCAGCCCCAGCATTTT. The whole variable domain, remainder taken from reference TRBV7-2 and TRBJ1-5, is GAGVSQSPSNKVTEKGKDVELRCDPISGHTALYWYRQSLGQGLEFLIYFQGNSAPDKSGLPSDRFSAERTGGSVSTLTIQRTQQEDSAVYLCASSLGWATSQPQHFGDGTRLSIL.

The chain carries TRBV10-1 and TRBJ2-1; D perhaps matches TRBD1 (8 bases). Germline V lookup: CDR1 WNHNN, CDR2 SYGVQD (reference sequence). The CDR3 contains 17 residues. The germline V and J ends were trimmed by 7 bases and 3 bases, with 22 bases remaining between them. The CDR3 DNA follows: TGCGCCAGCACTTTCCACAGGGGGGGCACGAGCTACAATGAGCAGTTCTTC. Protein: CASTFHRGGTSYNEQFF.

The chain uses TRBV4-3 and TRBJ2-1, with unresolved D. The length of the CDR3 is 14 residues. The ends were cut back, 0 bases at V and 5 bases at J, with 8 bases in the middle. Per germline, CDR1 LGHNA and CDR2 YSLEER. The CDR3 protein is CASSQELLHNEQFF. The DNA of the CDR3 is TGCGCCAGCAGCCAAGAGTTATTACACAATGAGCAGTTCTTC.

This rearrangement joins TRBV2 to TRBJ2-1; tentatively, D is TRBD1 (6 bases). The CDR3 spans 14 residues. V was clipped by 3 bases and J by 9 bases, with 15 bases between them. Germline CDR1 SNHLY, CDR2 FYNNEI. The CDR3 spells CASSDRQGRGEQFF. The DNA of the CDR3 is TGTGCCAGCAGTGACCGTCAGGGGCGAGGTGAGCAGTTCTTC.

Only one count was recorded for this clone. This chain connects TRBV11-2 to TRBJ2-1; D may be TRBD2 (5 bases). This CDR3 contains 14 residues. The germline CDR1 and CDR2 sequences are SGHAT and FQNNGV. Trimming removed 1 base from V and 6 bases from J, with 10 bases in between. As DNA, the CDR3 is TGTGCCAGCAGCTTAGGTAACAGCGGCAATGAGCAGTTCTTC. Protein sequence: CASSLGNSGNEQFF.